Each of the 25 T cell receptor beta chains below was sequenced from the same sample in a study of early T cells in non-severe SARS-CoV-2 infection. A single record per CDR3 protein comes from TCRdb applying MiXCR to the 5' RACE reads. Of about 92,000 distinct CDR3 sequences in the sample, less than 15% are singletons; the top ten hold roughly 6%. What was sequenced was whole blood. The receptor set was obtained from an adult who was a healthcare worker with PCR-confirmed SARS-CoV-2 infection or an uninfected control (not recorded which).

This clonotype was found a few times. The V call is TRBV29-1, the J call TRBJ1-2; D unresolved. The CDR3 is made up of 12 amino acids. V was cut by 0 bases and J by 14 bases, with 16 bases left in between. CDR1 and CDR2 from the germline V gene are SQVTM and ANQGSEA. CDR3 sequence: CSVEDPAPFATF. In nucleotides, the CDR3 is TGCAGCGTTGAAGATCCCGCGCCTTTCGCTACCTTC.

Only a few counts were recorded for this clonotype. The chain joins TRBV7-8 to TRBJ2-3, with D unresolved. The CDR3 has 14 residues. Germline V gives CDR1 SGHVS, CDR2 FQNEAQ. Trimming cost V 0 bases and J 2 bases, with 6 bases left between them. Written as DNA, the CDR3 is TGTGCCAGCAGCTTAGCGGGCACCACAGATACGCAGTATTTT. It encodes CASSLAGTTDTQYF. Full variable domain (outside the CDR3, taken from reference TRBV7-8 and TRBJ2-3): GAGVSQSPRYKVAKRGQDVALRCDPISGHVSLFWYQQALGQGPEFLTYFQNEAQLDKSGLPSDRFFAERPEGSVSTLKIQRTQQEDSAVYLCASSLAGTTDTQYFGPGTRLTVL.

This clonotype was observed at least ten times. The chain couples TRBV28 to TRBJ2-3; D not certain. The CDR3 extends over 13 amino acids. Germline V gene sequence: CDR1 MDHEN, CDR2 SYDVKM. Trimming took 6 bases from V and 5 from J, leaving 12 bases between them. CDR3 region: CASSSPSQDTQYF. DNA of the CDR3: TGTGCCAGCAGCTCGCCGAGCCAAGATACGCAGTATTTT.

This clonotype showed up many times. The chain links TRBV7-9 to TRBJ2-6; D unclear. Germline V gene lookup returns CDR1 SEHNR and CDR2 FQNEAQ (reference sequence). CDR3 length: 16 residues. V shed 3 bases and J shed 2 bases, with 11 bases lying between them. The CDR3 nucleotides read TGTGCCAGCAGCTTCAGGCAAGGTGCTGGGGCCAACGTCCTGACTTTC. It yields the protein CASSFRQGAGANVLTF. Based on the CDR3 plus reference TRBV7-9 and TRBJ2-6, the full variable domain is DTGVSQNPRHKITKRGQNVTFRCDPISEHNRLYWYRQTLGQGPEFLTYFQNEAQLEKSRLLSDRFSAERPKGSFSTLEIQRTEQGDSAMYLCASSFRQGAGANVLTFGAGSRLTVL.

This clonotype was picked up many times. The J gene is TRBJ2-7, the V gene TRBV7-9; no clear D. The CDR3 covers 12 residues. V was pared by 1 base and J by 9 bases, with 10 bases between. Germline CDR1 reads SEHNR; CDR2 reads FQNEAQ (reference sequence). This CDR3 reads CASSLEVFGQYF. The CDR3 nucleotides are TGTGCCAGCAGCTTAGAAGTTTTTGGGCAGTACTTC. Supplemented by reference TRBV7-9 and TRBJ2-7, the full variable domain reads DTGVSQNPRHKITKRGQNVTFRCDPISEHNRLYWYRQTLGQGPEFLTYFQNEAQLEKSRLLSDRFSAERPKGSFSTLEIQRTEQGDSAMYLCASSLEVFGQYFGPGTRLTVT.

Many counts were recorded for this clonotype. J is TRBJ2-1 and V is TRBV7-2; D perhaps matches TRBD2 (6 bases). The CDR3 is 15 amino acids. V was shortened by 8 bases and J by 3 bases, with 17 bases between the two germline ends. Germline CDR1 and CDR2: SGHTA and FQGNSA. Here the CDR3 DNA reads TGTGCCAGCTCTGGAGGGCGGAGTGACTACAATGAGCAGTTCTTC. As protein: CASSGGRSDYNEQFF.

The CDR3 region is CASSVRQGYEQYF. DNA for the CDR3: TGTGCCAGCAGCGTCAGACAGGGCTACGAGCAGTACTTC. The chain couples TRBV9 to TRBJ2-7; 7 bases map to TRBD1. Trimming removed 2 bases from V and 3 bases from J; junction bases left unmatched: 2. The germline gives CDR1 SGDLS, CDR2 YYNGEE. There are 13 residues in the CDR3.

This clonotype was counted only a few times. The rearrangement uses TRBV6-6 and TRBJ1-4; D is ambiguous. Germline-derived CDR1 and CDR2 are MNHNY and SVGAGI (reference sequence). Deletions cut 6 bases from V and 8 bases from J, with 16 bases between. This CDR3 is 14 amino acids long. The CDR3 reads CASRTWAAGEKLFF. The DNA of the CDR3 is TGTGCCAGCAGAACCTGGGCGGCAGGAGAAAAACTGTTTTTT.

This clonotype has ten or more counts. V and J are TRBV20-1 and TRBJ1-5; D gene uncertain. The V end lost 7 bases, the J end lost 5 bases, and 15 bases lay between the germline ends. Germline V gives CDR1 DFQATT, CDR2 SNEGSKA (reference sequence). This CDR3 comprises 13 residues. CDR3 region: CSVSREIDQPQHF. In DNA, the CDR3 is TGCAGTGTCTCCCGGGAGATAGATCAGCCCCAGCATTTT.

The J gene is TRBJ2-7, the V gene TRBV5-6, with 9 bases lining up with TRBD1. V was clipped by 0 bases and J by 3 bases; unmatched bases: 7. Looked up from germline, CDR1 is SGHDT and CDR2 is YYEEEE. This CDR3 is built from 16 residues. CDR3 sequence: CASSLAGTGGLYEQYF. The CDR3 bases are TGTGCCAGCAGCTTGGCGGGAACAGGGGGCCTCTACGAGCAGTACTTC.

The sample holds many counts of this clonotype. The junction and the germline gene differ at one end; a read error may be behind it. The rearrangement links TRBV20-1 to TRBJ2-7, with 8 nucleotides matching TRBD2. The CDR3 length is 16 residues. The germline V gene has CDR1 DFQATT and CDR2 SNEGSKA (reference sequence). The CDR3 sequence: CSAREVPGRGAYEQYF. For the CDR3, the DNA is TGCAGTGCCAGAGAGGTCCCCGGGCGGGGGGCCTACGAGCAGTACTTC.

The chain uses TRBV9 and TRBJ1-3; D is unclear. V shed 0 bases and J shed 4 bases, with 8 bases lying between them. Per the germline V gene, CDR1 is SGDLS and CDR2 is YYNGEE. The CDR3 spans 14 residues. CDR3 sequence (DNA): TGTGCCAGCAGCGTAGGGACGTCAGGAAACACCATATATTTT. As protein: CASSVGTSGNTIYF.

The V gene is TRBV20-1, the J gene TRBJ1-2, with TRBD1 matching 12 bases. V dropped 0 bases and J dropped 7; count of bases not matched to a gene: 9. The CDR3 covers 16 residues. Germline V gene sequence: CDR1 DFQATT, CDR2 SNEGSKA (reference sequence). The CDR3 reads CSARDGDRGRHGGYTF. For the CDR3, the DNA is TGCAGTGCTAGAGATGGGGACAGGGGGCGCCACGGTGGCTACACCTTC.

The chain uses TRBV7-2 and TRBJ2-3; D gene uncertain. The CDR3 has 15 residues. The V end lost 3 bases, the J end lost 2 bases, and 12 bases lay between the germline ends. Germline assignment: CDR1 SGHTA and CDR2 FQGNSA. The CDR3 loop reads CASSLARTYTDTQYF. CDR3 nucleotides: TGTGCCAGCAGCTTGGCCCGGACCTACACAGATACGCAGTATTTT.

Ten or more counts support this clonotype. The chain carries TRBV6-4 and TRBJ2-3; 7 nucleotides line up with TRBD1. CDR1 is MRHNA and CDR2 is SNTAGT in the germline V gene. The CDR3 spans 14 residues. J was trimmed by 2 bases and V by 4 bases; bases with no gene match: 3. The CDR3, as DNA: TGTGCCAGCAGTGGGGACAGCCACACAGATACGCAGTATTTT. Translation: CASSGDSHTDTQYF.

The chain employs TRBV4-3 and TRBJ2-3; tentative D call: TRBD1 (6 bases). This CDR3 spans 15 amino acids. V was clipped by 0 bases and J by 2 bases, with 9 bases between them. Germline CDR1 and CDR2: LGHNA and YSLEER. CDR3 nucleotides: TGCGCCAGCAGCCAAGATTGGGGGCTCACAGATACGCAGTATTTT. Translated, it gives CASSQDWGLTDTQYF.

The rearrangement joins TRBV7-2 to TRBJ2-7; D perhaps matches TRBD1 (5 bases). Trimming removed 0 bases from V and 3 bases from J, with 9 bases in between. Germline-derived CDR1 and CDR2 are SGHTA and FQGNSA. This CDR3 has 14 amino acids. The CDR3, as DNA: TGTGCCAGCAGCTTAGCCAGGGCTAACTACGAGCAGTACTTC. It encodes CASSLARANYEQYF.

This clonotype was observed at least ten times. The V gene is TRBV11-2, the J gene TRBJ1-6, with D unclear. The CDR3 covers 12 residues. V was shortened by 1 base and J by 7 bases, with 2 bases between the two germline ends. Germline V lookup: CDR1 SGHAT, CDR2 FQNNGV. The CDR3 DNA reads TGTGCCAGCAGCTTAGCGAATTCACCCCTCCACTTT. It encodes CASSLANSPLHF.

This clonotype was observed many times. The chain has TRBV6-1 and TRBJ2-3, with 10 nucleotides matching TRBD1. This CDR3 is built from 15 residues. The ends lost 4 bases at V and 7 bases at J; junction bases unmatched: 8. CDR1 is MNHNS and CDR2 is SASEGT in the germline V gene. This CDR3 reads CASSGGDRGWYTQYF. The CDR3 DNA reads TGTGCCAGCAGTGGCGGGGACAGGGGATGGTATACGCAGTATTTT.

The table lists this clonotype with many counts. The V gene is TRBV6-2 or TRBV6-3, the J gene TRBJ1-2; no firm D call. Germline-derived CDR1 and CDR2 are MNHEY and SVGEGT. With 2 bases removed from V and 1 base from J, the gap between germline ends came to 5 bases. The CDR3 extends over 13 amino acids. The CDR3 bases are TGTGCCAGCAGTTACCGAATTAACTATGGCTACACCTTC. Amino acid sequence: CASSYRINYGYTF.

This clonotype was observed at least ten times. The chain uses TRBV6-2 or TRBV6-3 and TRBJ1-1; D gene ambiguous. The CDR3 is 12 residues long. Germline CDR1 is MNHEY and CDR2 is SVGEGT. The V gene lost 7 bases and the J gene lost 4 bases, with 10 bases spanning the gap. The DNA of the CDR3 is TGTGCCAGCAATGGTATGGGCACTGAAGCTTTCTTT. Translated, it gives CASNGMGTEAFF.

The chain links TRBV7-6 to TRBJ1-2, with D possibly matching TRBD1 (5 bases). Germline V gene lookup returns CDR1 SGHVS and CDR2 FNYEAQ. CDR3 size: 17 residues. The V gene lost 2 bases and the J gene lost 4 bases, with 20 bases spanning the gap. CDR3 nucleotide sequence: TGTGCCAGCAGCTTAAGTGACAGAGGAATCCCTCCCTATGGCTACACCTTC. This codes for CASSLSDRGIPPYGYTF. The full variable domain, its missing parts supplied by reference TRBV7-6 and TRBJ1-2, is GAGVSQSPRYKVTKRGQDVALRCDPISGHVSLYWYRQALGQGPEFLTYFNYEAQQDKSGLPNDRFSAERPEGSISTLTIQRTEQRDSAMYRCASSLSDRGIPPYGYTFGSGTRLTVV.

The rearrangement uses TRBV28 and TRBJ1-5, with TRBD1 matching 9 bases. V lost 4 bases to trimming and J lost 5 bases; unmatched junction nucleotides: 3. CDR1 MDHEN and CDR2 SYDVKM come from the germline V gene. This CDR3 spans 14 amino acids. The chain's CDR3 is CASSSGQGYQPQHF. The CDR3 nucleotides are TGTGCCAGCAGTTCTGGACAGGGGTATCAGCCCCAGCATTTT.

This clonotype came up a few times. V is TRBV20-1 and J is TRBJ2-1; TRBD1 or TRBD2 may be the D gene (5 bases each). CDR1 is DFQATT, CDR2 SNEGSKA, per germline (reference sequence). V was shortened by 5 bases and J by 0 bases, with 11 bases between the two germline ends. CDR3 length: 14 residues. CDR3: CSAGTPGSYNEQFF. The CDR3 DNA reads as TGCAGTGCTGGGACCCCGGGCTCCTACAATGAGCAGTTCTTC.

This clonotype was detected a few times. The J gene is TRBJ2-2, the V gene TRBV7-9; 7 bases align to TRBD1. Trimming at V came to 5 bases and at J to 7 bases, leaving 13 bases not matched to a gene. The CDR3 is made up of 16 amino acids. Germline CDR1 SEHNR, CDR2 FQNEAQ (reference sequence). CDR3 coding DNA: TGTGCCAGCAGCCCCTCCAAGACAGGGCGGGTCGGGGAGCTGTTTTTT. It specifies CASSPSKTGRVGELFF.